This TCR beta chain was found in a study of CD8 T cell repertoires and HIV-1 epitope variants. About the study: Tested: three Gag epitope families, Nef HW9 and YT9. Autologous T cell-negative cells served as antigen-presenting cells in equal numbers. Study observations and caveats: Of eight to ten antigen-specific beta clonotypes, five to seven appeared to cross-react with escape variants.

The germline gives CDR1 SGHNT, CDR2 YYREEE (reference sequence). V was shortened by 4 bases and J by 3 bases, with 16 bases between the two germline ends. This CDR3 is built from 15 residues. Sequencing was performed with immunoSEQ multiplex PCR; in TCRdb, only in-frame clones are kept and a portion is missing. This sample carries 80,000 to 95,000 clones, roughly four fifths of them seen once, and the ten largest clones take approximately 24%. A single count supports this clone. The antigen is undetermined. This chain uses TRBV5-4 with TRBJ2-5; D tentatively reads TRBD1 or TRBD2 (6 bases each). The sequence was collected from a male donor with HIV. Sequencing used uncultured baseline CD8+ T cells from peripheral blood mononuclear cells (PBMCs). The CDR3 loop reads CASSTGAALKETQYF. The CDR3 DNA reads TGTGCCAGCAGCACGGGGGCAGCGTTGAAAGAGACCCAGTACTTC. The full variable domain, its missing parts supplied by reference TRBV5-4 and TRBJ2-5, is ETGVTQSPTHLIKTRGQQVTLRCSSQSGHNTVSWYQQALGQGPQFIFQYYREEENGRGNFPPRFSGLQFPNYSSELNVNALELDDSALYLCASSTGAALKETQYFGPGTRLLVL.